These 26 T cell receptor beta chains came from one sample sequenced in a study of shared clonotypes between healthy human individuals. Clones were read by immunoSEQ multiplex PCR, and TCRdb kept only the in-frame ones, dropping some. Among around 1,000,000 clones, approximately 77% were seen once, and the ten largest hold approximately 0.9%. The source material was memory CD4+ T cells from PBMCs. Subset reported: CD45RA-negative fraction. All receptors come from a young man in good health. Some clones in this sample may be carry-over from other donors' samples.

Worth noting for this clone: This likely traces to a read error, being one base from a far larger clone. In nucleotides, the CDR3 is TGCGCCAGCAGCTTGTTTGGCAATCAGCCCCAGCATTTT. Translation: CASSLFGNQPQHF. The chain has TRBV5-1 and TRBJ1-5; D is ambiguous. The V end lost 1 base, the J end lost 2 bases, and 4 bases lay between the germline ends. Germline values: CDR1 SGHRS, CDR2 YFSETQ. The CDR3 contains 13 residues.

The chain couples TRBV28 to TRBJ1-5; a possible D gene is TRBD1 (6 bases). The CDR3 totals 16 residues. The germline V gene has CDR1 MDHEN and CDR2 SYDVKM. The V end lost 6 bases, the J end lost 0 bases, and 15 bases lay between the germline ends. CDR3 protein: CASRRAGADSNQPQHF. CDR3 DNA sequence: TGTGCCAGCAGAAGGGCGGGGGCGGATAGCAATCAGCCCCAGCATTTT.

This chain uses TRBV6-5 with TRBJ2-3; possible D gene TRBD2, 6 bases. The V end was cut by 10 bases, the J end by 7 bases, with 18 bases between. The CDR3 runs to 13 residues. Germline V lookup: CDR1 MNHEY, CDR2 SVGAGI. The CDR3 protein is CATHGGWPYTQYF. Written as DNA, the CDR3 is TGTGCCACCCACGGAGGGTGGCCGTATACGCAGTATTTT.

The V and J genes are TRBV4-2 and TRBJ2-7; 7 positions match TRBD2. This CDR3 contains 15 residues. V dropped 0 bases and J dropped 4; count of bases not matched to a gene: 6. Germline V gene data show CDR1 as LGHNA and CDR2 as YNFKEQ. For the CDR3, the DNA is TGTGCCAGCAGCCAAGAAGGTAGCGGGCCTTACGAGCAGTACTTC. This translates into CASSQEGSGPYEQYF.

The J gene is TRBJ1-2, the V gene TRBV5-6; tentatively, D is TRBD1 (6 bases). V was cut by 0 bases and J by 8 bases, with 11 bases left in between. The germline V gene has CDR1 SGHDT and CDR2 YYEEEE. The CDR3 is 13 residues long. The CDR3 loop reads CASSLDRAGGYTF. As DNA, the CDR3 is TGTGCCAGCAGCTTGGACAGGGCGGGAGGCTACACCTTC.

The V call is TRBV6-5, the J call TRBJ2-5, with D possibly TRBD2 on 5 matching bases. Trimming cost V 6 bases and J 4 bases, with 12 bases left between them. This CDR3 has 13 residues. CDR1 and CDR2 (germline): MNHEY, SVGAGI. The CDR3 coding sequence is TGTGCCAGCAGCCGTCGGGGAGCAGAGACCCAGTACTTC. Protein: CASSRRGAETQYF.

This clone was observed a single time. The rearrangement uses TRBV5-4 and TRBJ2-1, with 7 bases aligning to TRBD2. The V gene end was trimmed by 0 bases and the J gene end by 6 bases; junction bases not matched to a gene: 6. CDR3 length equals 15 residues. Germline CDR1 SGHNT, CDR2 YYREEE (reference sequence). The CDR3 DNA sequence: TGTGCCAGCAGCTTGGCTGGCGGGAGTGGCAATGAGCAGTTCTTC. Encoded protein: CASSLAGGSGNEQFF.

This chain links TRBV18 with TRBJ2-3, with D unresolved. With 0 bases removed from V and 6 bases from J, the gap between germline ends came to 10 bases. CDR3 length: 14 amino acids. In germline, CDR1 is KGHSH, CDR2 LQKENI. The CDR3 is CASSPPTLRDTQYF. The CDR3 DNA reads TGTGCCAGCTCACCACCCACACTTCGTGATACGCAGTATTTT.

The chain uses TRBV5-1 and TRBJ1-2; D is ambiguous. Germline values: CDR1 SGHRS, CDR2 YFSETQ. The CDR3 has 14 residues. Trimming removed 0 bases at V and 4 bases at J, with 10 bases between. CDR3 amino acids: CASSLEWLTYGYTF. As DNA, the CDR3 is TGCGCCAGCAGCTTGGAGTGGTTGACCTATGGCTACACCTTC.

The chain uses TRBV2 and TRBJ2-7; 14 bases agree with TRBD2. The germline gives CDR1 SNHLY, CDR2 FYNNEI. V dropped 10 bases and J dropped 1; count of bases not matched to a gene: 9. This CDR3 has 16 amino acids. The CDR3 DNA follows: TGTGCCACCAAACCCGGGACTAGCGGGGGATCCTACGAGCAGTACTTC. Its translation is CATKPGTSGGSYEQYF.

This clone was seen many times. CDR3 in amino acids: CASRPTPKNTEAFF. The CDR3 coding sequence is TGTGCCAGTAGGCCGACACCCAAGAACACTGAAGCTTTCTTT. V is TRBV19 and J is TRBJ1-1; no reliable D call. The CDR3 totals 14 residues. Germline CDR1 is LNHDA and CDR2 is SQIVND (reference sequence). V lost 6 bases, J lost 1 base, and 12 bases lay in between.

The V and J genes are TRBV27 and TRBJ2-1; TRBD2 aligns across 11 bases. Trimming removed 5 bases from V and 0 bases from J; junction bases left unmatched: 6. The germline V gene encodes CDR1 MNHEY and CDR2 SMNVEV (reference sequence). There are 17 residues in the CDR3. The CDR3 nucleotides are TGTGCCAGCAGTGGCCTAGCGGGAGGTTCCTCCTACAATGAGCAGTTCTTC. Translated, it gives CASSGLAGGSSYNEQFF.

This clone was picked up a small number of times. Written as DNA, the CDR3 is TGTGCCAGTCAAGGTTGGGGGAGGAACTATGGCTACACCTTC. Translating it yields CASQGWGRNYGYTF. This chain uses TRBV7-9 with TRBJ1-2, with a possible D match to TRBD1 (5 bases). The CDR3 runs to 14 residues. CDR1 is SEHNR, CDR2 FQNEAQ, per germline (reference sequence). V lost 9 bases and J lost 2, with 16 bases in between.

The DNA of the CDR3 is TGTGCCAGCAAGGGGCTAGCTGGCACAGATACGCAGTATTTT. Its translation: CASKGLAGTDTQYF. The chain recombines TRBV6-1 with TRBJ2-3; D may be TRBD1 or TRBD2 (5 bases each). The CDR3 spans 14 residues. Per germline, CDR1 MNHNS and CDR2 SASEGT. The V gene lost 7 bases and the J gene lost 1 base, with 12 bases spanning the gap.

This clone was counted only a few times. The chain recombines TRBV2 with TRBJ2-5; 7 bases are shared with TRBD1. In germline, CDR1 is SNHLY, CDR2 FYNNEI. The CDR3 covers 16 residues. After removal of 3 bases from V and 5 bases from J, the junction contained 12 bases not matched to a gene. DNA for the CDR3: TGTGCCAGCAGTGACCCCTTGAAAGGGGGCTCTGAGACCCAGTACTTC. This gives the protein CASSDPLKGGSETQYF.

This sequence joins TRBV2 and TRBJ1-5; the D is unclear. The CDR3 has 13 amino acids. V lost 5 bases, J lost 1 base, and 6 bases lay in between. Germline values: CDR1 SNHLY, CDR2 FYNNEI. The CDR3 reads CASSLGSNQPQHF. CDR3 nucleotide sequence: TGTGCCAGCAGTTTGGGGAGCAATCAGCCCCAGCATTTT. Looking up the rest from reference TRBV2 and TRBJ1-5 gives the full variable domain: EPEVTQTPSHQVTQMGQEVILRCVPISNHLYFYWYRQILGQKVEFLVSFYNNEISEKSEIFDDQFSVERPDGSNFTLKIRSTKLEDSAMYFCASSLGSNQPQHFGDGTRLSIL.

The rearrangement uses TRBV28 and TRBJ1-2; D gene unclear. The germline V gene has CDR1 MDHEN and CDR2 SYDVKM. This CDR3 is 11 amino acids long. The ends were cut back, 10 bases at V and 8 bases at J, with 14 bases in the middle. The CDR3 loop reads CATPKGDGYTF. The CDR3 region has the DNA TGTGCCACCCCAAAGGGTGACGGCTACACCTTC.

This clone was detected only a few times. The CDR3 DNA is TGTGCCTGGAGTCGGACAGGGGACGTCCTGACTTTC. Protein sequence: CAWSRTGDVLTF. The J gene is TRBJ2-6, the V gene TRBV30; 9 nucleotides agree with TRBD1. Germline values: CDR1 GTSNPN, CDR2 SVGIG (reference sequence). V trimming: 2 bases; J trimming: 11 bases; junction bases outside the gene matches: 1. The CDR3 contains 12 residues.

This rearrangement joins TRBV7-3 to TRBJ2-1; tentative D call: TRBD1 (5 bases). CDR3 length: 13 amino acids. V gave up 2 bases and J gave up 5 bases, with 7 bases separating them. The germline V gene encodes CDR1 SGHTA and CDR2 FQGTGA. CDR3 loop: CASSLGANNEQFF. In DNA, the CDR3 is TGTGCCAGCAGCTTAGGGGCAAACAATGAGCAGTTCTTC.

This clone was seen a few times. Other DNA sequences in this specimen translate into the identical CDR3. V and J are TRBV15 and TRBJ2-7; the D gene is possibly TRBD2 (5 bases). CDR1 is LNHNV and CDR2 is YYDKDF in the germline V gene (reference sequence). The CDR3 contains 15 residues. V was clipped by 0 bases and J by 0 bases, with 9 bases between them. In nucleotides, the CDR3 is TGTGCCACCAGCAGAGATCGAGCGGCCTCCTACGAGCAGTACTTC. Translated: CATSRDRAASYEQYF.

Written as DNA, the CDR3 is TGTGCCTGGAGTGTAGGAGCAGGGGGCAACACTGAAGCTTTCTTT. Amino acids: CAWSVGAGGNTEAFF. J is TRBJ1-1 and V is TRBV30, with 8 bases that match TRBD1. This CDR3 contains 15 residues. Trimming took 0 bases from V and 2 from J; bases not matched to a gene: 5. Per germline, CDR1 GTSNPN and CDR2 SVGIG (reference sequence).

The CDR3 here is CASSLGVSNQPQHF. The CDR3, as DNA: TGTGCCAGCAGTTTAGGGGTTAGCAATCAGCCCCAGCATTTT. This chain uses TRBV28 with TRBJ1-5; D unclear. This CDR3 contains 14 residues. Trimming stripped 2 bases from V and 0 bases from J, with 5 bases between. Germline V gene sequence: CDR1 MDHEN, CDR2 SYDVKM.

Details on this clone: Other DNA variants within this sample encode the same CDR3. The V and J genes are TRBV2 and TRBJ1-5; no clear D gene. The germline gives CDR1 SNHLY, CDR2 FYNNEI. The V end was cut by 6 bases, the J end by 6 bases, with 9 bases between. This CDR3 contains 12 residues. Here the CDR3 DNA reads TGTGCCAGCAGGGCCTTCGGTCAGCCCCAGCATTTT. It is translated as CASRAFGQPQHF.

The DNA of the CDR3 is TGTGCCAGCAGCTGGGACAGGGGAAGCTACGAGCAGTACTTC. Translated: CASSWDRGSYEQYF. The rearrangement links TRBV28 to TRBJ2-7; TRBD1 aligns across 10 bases. The CDR3 is 14 amino acids. J lost 3 bases, V lost 6 bases, and 5 bases had no gene match. CDR1 is MDHEN and CDR2 is SYDVKM in the germline V gene.

The gene calls are TRBV2 and TRBJ1-2; D is undetermined. The CDR3 runs 17 residues. V lost 1 base, J lost 0 bases, and 15 bases lay in between. Looked up from germline, CDR1 is SNHLY and CDR2 is FYNNEI. The CDR3 reads CASSEEPSGRSNYGYTF. The CDR3, as DNA: TGTGCCAGCAGTGAAGAACCATCTGGGCGCTCTAACTATGGCTACACCTTC.

The chain uses TRBV5-1 and TRBJ2-3; D gene ambiguous. Trimming pared 2 bases from V and 6 bases from J, leaving 16 bases between. The CDR3 extends over 15 amino acids. Per the germline V gene, CDR1 is SGHRS and CDR2 is YFSETQ. CDR3 coding DNA: TGCGCCAGCAGCTTAGACACGGCCTTGATCGATACGCAGTATTTT. Translation: CASSLDTALIDTQYF.